This entry features one T cell receptor beta chain sequence. Profiling relied on immunoSEQ multiplex PCR, and the TCRdb table lists in-frame clones only, not all of them. The table shows about 66,000 clones, with 88% occurring only once. The sample belongs to a study of OX40 agonist ivuxolimab in advanced cancers. Study information: Hepatocellular carcinoma, melanoma, renal cell or head and neck cancer was diagnosed in the dose-escalation patients.

Germline CDR1 is SGHRS and CDR2 is YFSETQ. V lost 3 bases to trimming and J lost 7 bases; unmatched junction nucleotides: 1. The CDR3 is made up of 12 amino acids. This TCR derives from an adult with an advanced solid tumor such as melanoma, head and neck, liver or kidney cancer. The sample was CD4+ or CD8+ T cells sorted from blood, taken in a trial of the OX40 agonist ivuxolimab. The chain is built from TRBV5-1 and TRBJ2-1; TRBD2 matches 7 bases. The DNA of the CDR3 is TGCGCCAGCAGCTCCGGGGGGAATGAGCAGTTCTTC. It codes for CASSSGGNEQFF.